This T cell receptor beta chain was recorded in a study of blood T cell repertoires in COVID-19. Germline loops: CDR1 MGHDK, CDR2 SYGVNS. Trimming cost V 5 bases and J 0 bases; bases outside gene matches: 3. The CDR3 sequence is 15 residues long. Cohort 3 recovered donors had two negative PCRs, clearance, or symptom resolution. This clone was observed a single time. The data were produced by immunoSEQ multiplex PCR, yet TCRdb's version contains in-frame clones alone and is incomplete. The sample carries nearly 400,000 clones, just under 90% recorded once. The chain carries TRBV25-1 and TRBJ1-3; 8 positions agree with TRBD1. The sequencing sample was made of PBMCs or T cells enriched from blood (not recorded which). The receptor comes from a woman in her 30s who had recovered from COVID-19. In nucleotides, the CDR3 is TGTGCCAGCAGTCACACAGGGGGCTCTGGAAACACCATATATTTT. Its translation is CASSHTGGSGNTIYF.